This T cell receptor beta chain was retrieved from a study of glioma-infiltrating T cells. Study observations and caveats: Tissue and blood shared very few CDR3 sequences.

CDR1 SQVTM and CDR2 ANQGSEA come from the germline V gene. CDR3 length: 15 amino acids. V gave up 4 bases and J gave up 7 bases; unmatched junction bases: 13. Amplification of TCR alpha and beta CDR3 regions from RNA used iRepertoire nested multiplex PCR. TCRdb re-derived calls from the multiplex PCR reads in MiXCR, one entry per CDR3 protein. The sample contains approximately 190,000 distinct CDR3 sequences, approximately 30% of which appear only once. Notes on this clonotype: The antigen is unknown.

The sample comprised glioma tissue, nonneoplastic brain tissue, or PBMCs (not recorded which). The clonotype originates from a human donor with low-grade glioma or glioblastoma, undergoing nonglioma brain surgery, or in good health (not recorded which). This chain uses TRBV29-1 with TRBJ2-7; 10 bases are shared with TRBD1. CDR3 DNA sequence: TGCAGCGTTGTTCTAGGACAGGGGGGTCCGGGAGAGCAGTACTTC. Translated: CSVVLGQGGPGEQYF.